This entry is about one T cell receptor beta chain. No antigen is known for it. Here immunoSEQ multiplex PCR was the method, and the copy in TCRdb shows in-frame clones only, minus some. The sample has about 13,000 clones; roughly 80% are singletons. The V gene's germline CDR1 is SGHTA and CDR2 FQGTGA. With 2 bases removed from V and 0 bases from J, the gap between germline ends came to 7 bases. The length of the CDR3 is 14 residues. This sample was included in a study of PD-1 blockade in classical Hodgkin lymphoma. General study points: Newly diagnosed patients were reported to exhibit reduced baseline TCR diversity relative to healthy donors. Patients newly diagnosed and complete responders had comparable baseline diversity.

With no exception, relapse followed autologous stem cell transplantation in all patients, and brentuximab vedotin exposure varied. The receptor's source is a human donor with classical Hodgkin lymphoma. This rearrangement joins TRBV7-3 to TRBJ1-1; no definite D call. This specimen consisted of peripheral blood mononuclear cells (PBMCs), obtained at baseline. The CDR3 reads CASSLQPMNTEAFF. The CDR3 nucleotides read TGTGCCAGCAGCTTACAGCCTATGAACACTGAAGCTTTCTTT.